This T cell receptor (beta chain) was sequenced in a study of regulatory T cells in long-lasting Graves disease. Study results and limitations: Persistent Graves' patients showed reduced TCR diversity versus newly diagnosed patients. With persistent disease, TRBV28, TRBJ1-2 and TRBJ2-5 were the favored segments.

Time point specified: newly diagnosed GD, antithyroid drugs for less than 3 months. Making the TCR library involved RNA that had been extracted from PBMCs. Sequencing libraries for TCR beta were prepared with iRepertoire HTBI primers and Arm-PCR of CDR3 regions. MiXCR was run by TCRdb on the multiplex PCR reads, yielding one entry per CDR3 protein. Found here are 350,000 to 450,000 distinct CDR3 sequences, about 15% of them singletons; the top ten hold around 17%. V gave up 1 base and J gave up 5 bases; unmatched junction bases: 5. Looked up from germline, CDR1 is SGHRS and CDR2 is YFSETQ. The CDR3 runs 15 residues. This clonotype came up many times. Its antigen is undetermined. The sample was also reused in another study, on T cells in Graves' hyperthyroidism and ophthalmopathy. From that study: Uncontrolled infection, other autoimmune disease, pregnancy or lactation led to exclusion.

The chain joins TRBV5-1 to TRBJ2-1; TRBD2 aligns across 8 bases. The material sequenced was peripheral blood mononuclear cells (PBMCs), taken at new diagnosis, from a patient treated with antithyroid drugs. The sequence was obtained from a woman between 25 and 40 years old with Graves disease. In DNA, the CDR3 is TGCGCCAGCAGCTTGCCGGGACTAGGGCACAATGAGCAGTTCTTC. As protein: CASSLPGLGHNEQFF.